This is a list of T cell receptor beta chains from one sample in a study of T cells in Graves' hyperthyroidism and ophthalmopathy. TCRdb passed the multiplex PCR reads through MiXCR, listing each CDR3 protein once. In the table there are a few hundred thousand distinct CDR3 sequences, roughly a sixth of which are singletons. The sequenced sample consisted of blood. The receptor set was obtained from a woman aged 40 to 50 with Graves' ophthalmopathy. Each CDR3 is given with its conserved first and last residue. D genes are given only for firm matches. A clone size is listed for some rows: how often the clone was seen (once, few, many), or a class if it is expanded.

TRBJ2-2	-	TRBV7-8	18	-	TGTGCCAGCAGCTTACTTACAGGGACGACCTCGAGGGCCGGGGAGCTGTTTTTT	CASSLLTGTTSRAGELFF
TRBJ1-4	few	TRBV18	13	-	TGTGCCAGCTCACCAGGGGGTTTTGAAAAACTGTTTTTT	CASSPGGFEKLFF
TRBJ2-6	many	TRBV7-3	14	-	TGTGCCAGCAGCCGGAACTCTGGGGCCAACGTCCTGACTTTC	CASSRNSGANVLTF
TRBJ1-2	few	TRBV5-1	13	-	TGCGCCAGCAGAACAGAGGCTAACTATGGCTACACCTTC	CASRTEANYGYTF
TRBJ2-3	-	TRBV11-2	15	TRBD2	TGTGCCAGCAGCCAGAGCGGGAGGGCCCTGGACACGCAGTATTTT	CASSQSGRALDTQYF
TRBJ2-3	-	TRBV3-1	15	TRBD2	TGTGCCAGCAGTTCTCGGGGGGGCCGCGCAGATACGCAGTATTTT	CASSSRGGRADTQYF
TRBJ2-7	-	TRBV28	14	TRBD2	TGTGCCAGCAGTTGGACTAGCGGGACATCGGAGCAGTACTTC	CASSWTSGTSEQYF
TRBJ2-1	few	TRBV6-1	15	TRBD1	TGTGCCAGCAGTGTACGGACAGGGTGGATGGATGAGCAGTTCTTC	CASSVRTGWMDEQFF
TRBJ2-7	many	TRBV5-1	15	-	TGCGCCAGCAGCTCTCGCGGGACAGCTAGCTACGAGCAGTACTTC	CASSSRGTASYEQYF
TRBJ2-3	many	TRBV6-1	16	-	TGTGCCAGCAGAGACGAGGGCTGGACCCACACAGATACGCAGTATTTT	CASRDEGWTHTDTQYF
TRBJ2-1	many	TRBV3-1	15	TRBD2	TGTGCCAGCAGCCGAACTAGCGGGGGGGCAAAGGAGCAGTTCTTC	CASSRTSGGAKEQFF
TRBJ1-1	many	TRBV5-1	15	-	TGCGCCAGCAGCTTGGCAGGGGCCCAGAACACTGAAGCTTTCTTT	CASSLAGAQNTEAFF
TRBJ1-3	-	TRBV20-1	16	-	TGCAGTGCCGCGCCTGGGGGAGGCTTCTCTGGAAACACCATATATTTT	CSAAPGGGFSGNTIYF
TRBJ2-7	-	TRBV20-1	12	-	TGCAGTGCTAAAACAGCAACCTACGAGCAGTACTTC	CSAKTATYEQYF
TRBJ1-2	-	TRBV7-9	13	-	TGTGCCAGCAGCTTCGAGGGGGGGCGCGACTACACCTTC	CASSFEGGRDYTF
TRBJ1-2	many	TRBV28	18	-	TGTGCCAGCAGTTTAGGGGGCTGGGGGCCGCCTTTTAACTATGGCTACACCTTC	CASSLGGWGPPFNYGYTF
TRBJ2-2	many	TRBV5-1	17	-	TGCGCCAGCAGCCCGCTTGGAGAGACGGAGAACACCGGGGAGCTGTTTTTT	CASSPLGETENTGELFF
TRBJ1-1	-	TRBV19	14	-	TGTGCCAGTAGTATGCAGGCTCTGGCCGAAGAAGCTTTCTTT	CASSMQALAEEAFF
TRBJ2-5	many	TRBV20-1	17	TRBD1	TGCAGTGCTAGAGATCTTACTCGACGAGGACAGGAAGAGACCCAGTACTTC	CSARDLTRRGQEETQYF